This T cell receptor (beta chain) is from a study of response to subunit inactivated influenza vaccine. Study findings and constraints: That few new T cells are recruited by each seasonal influenza vaccination was the authors' suggestion.

The CDR3 is 15 amino acids. The germline CDR1 and CDR2 sequences are LGHNA and YNFKEQ. The J segment lost 5 bases and the V segment lost 2 bases, leaving 8 bases of the junction unmatched. For this clonotype: What it recognizes is unknown.

TCRdb called the RT-PCR reads again in MiXCR, with one record for every CDR3 protein. The table shows fewer than 200,000 distinct CDR3 sequences, with about 9.3% occurring only once. This specimen consisted of non-naive T cells sorted from PBMCs, obtained on the day of vaccination. V is TRBV4-2 and J is TRBJ2-7; 8 bases line up with TRBD2. The sequence was collected from a man aged 45-60 years who received an inactivated influenza vaccine. The CDR3 sequence: CASSQLAGYGDEQYF. The DNA for the CDR3 is TGTGCCAGCAGCCAACTAGCGGGCTACGGGGACGAGCAGTACTTC.